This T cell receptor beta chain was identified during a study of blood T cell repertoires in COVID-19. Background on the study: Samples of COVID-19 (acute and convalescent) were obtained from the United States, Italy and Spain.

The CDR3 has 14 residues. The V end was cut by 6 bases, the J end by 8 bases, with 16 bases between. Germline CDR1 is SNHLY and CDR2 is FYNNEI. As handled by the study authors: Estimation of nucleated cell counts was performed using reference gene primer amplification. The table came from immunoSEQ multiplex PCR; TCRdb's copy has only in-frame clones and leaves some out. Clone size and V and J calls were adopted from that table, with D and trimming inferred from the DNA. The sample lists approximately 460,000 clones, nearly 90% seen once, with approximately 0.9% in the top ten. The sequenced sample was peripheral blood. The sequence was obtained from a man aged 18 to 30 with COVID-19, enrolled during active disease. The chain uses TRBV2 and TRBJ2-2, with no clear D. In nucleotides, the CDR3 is TGTGCCAGCAGGGAACACGATAGCTCGGGGGAGCTGTTTTTT. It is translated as CASREHDSSGELFF.